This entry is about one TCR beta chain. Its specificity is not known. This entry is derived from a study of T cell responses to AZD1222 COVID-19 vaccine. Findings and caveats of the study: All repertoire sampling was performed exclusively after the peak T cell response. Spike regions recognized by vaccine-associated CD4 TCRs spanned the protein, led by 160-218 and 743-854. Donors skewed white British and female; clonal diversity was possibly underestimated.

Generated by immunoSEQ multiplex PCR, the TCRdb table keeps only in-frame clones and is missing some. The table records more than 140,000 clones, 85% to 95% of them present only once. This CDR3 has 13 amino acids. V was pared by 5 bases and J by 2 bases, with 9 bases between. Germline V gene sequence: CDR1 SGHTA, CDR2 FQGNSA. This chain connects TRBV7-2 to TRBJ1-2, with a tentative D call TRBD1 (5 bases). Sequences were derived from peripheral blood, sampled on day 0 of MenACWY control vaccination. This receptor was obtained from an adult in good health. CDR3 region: CASSLRDNYGYTF. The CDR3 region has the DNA TGTGCCAGCAGCCTCCGGGACAACTATGGCTACACCTTC.